The 30 T cell receptor beta chains below come from one sample, sequenced in a study of cytotoxic CD8 clonotypes in ibrutinib-treated CLL. The data were produced by immunoSEQ multiplex PCR, yet TCRdb's version contains in-frame clones alone and is incomplete. Here the sample spans approximately 190,000 clones, approximately 70% being singletons. Specimen: PBMCs, collected after 12 months of ibrutinib treatment. The receptors come from a human donor with chronic lymphocytic leukemia.

V and J are TRBV30 and TRBJ1-4; the D gene is possibly TRBD1 (6 bases). V lost 3 bases to trimming and J lost 3 bases, with 14 bases between them. The CDR3 contains 15 residues. The V gene's germline CDR1 is GTSNPN and CDR2 SVGIG (reference sequence). For the CDR3, the DNA is TGTGCCTGGAGCTTACTAGGGGGTTCTAATGAAAAACTGTTTTTT. As protein: CAWSLLGGSNEKLFF.

This sequence joins TRBV6-4 and TRBJ1-6; no reliable D call. This CDR3 is built from 13 residues. The germline gives CDR1 MRHNA, CDR2 SNTAGT. V shed 0 bases and J shed 13 bases, with 10 bases lying between them. The CDR3 is CASSDSTTTPLHF. CDR3 bases: TGTGCCAGCAGTGACTCGACGACAACTCCCCTCCACTTT.

This chain links TRBV5-1 with TRBJ1-4, with TRBD1 as a possible D gene (5 bases). The germline V and J ends were trimmed by 1 base and 4 bases, with 14 bases remaining between them. The CDR3 length is 16 residues. Germline CDR1 SGHRS, CDR2 YFSETQ. CDR3 nucleotides: TGCGCCAGCAGCTTGAGTCAGGGCCTTGTTAATGAAAAACTGTTTTTT. Residues: CASSLSQGLVNEKLFF.

The gene calls are TRBV19 and TRBJ2-2; D is ambiguous. The germline gives CDR1 LNHDA, CDR2 SQIVND (reference sequence). V lost 5 bases and J lost 0, with 7 bases in between. The CDR3 spans 14 residues. The CDR3 protein is CASSGDSNTGELFF. Here the CDR3 DNA reads TGTGCCAGTAGTGGAGACTCGAACACCGGGGAGCTGTTTTTT.

The DNA for the CDR3 is TGCGCCAGCAGGCCCTCTAGCGGGGTAGATACGCAGTATTTT. This gives the protein CASRPSSGVDTQYF. This chain uses TRBV10-2 with TRBJ2-3; 9 positions agree with TRBD2. The CDR3 totals 14 residues. Unmatched junction bases numbered 6, after V lost 6 bases and J lost 5 bases. CDR1 is WSHSY, CDR2 SAAADI, per germline.

The rearrangement links TRBV11-2 to TRBJ2-2; D gene uncertain. The CDR3 totals 13 residues. Per the germline V gene, CDR1 is SGHAT and CDR2 is FQNNGV. V was pared by 1 base and J by 6 bases, with 6 bases between. As DNA, the CDR3 is TGTGCCAGCAGCTTAGTTTCGGCCGGGGAGCTGTTTTTT. It specifies CASSLVSAGELFF.

The gene calls are TRBV18 and TRBJ1-5; D remains unclear. Trimming left V 3 bases short and J 2 bases short, with 2 bases between. This CDR3 has 12 amino acids. Germline loops: CDR1 KGHSH, CDR2 LQKENI. The CDR3 reads CASSPGNQPQHF. In DNA, the CDR3 is TGTGCCAGCTCACCGGGCAATCAGCCCCAGCATTTT.

On this clone itself: The junction differs from germline at one of its ends, possibly a read error. CDR3 sequence (DNA): TGTGCTAGCAGCTTGGTAGCGGGAGCCCTTTACAATGAGCAGTTCTTC. Translating it yields CASSLVAGALYNEQFF. V and J are TRBV7-7 and TRBJ2-1; 9 bases match TRBD2. The CDR3 runs to 16 residues. In germline, CDR1 is SSHAT, CDR2 FNYEAQ (reference sequence).

The chain couples TRBV30 to TRBJ2-7, with 7 bases identical to TRBD1. V gave up 0 bases and J gave up 3 bases; unmatched junction bases: 8. CDR3 length equals 15 residues. Germline values: CDR1 GTSNPN, CDR2 SVGIG (reference sequence). The CDR3 coding sequence is TGTGCCTGGAGTGTAGGGTGGGCAGGGGGCTACGAGCAGTACTTC. Its protein is CAWSVGWAGGYEQYF.

The chain has TRBV28 and TRBJ2-1, with TRBD2 matching 11 bases. The CDR3 totals 16 residues. Germline assignment: CDR1 MDHEN and CDR2 SYDVKM. V shed 2 bases and J 12 bases; nucleotides not matched to a gene: 12. The CDR3 protein is CASSLSTSGSLVGQFF. The CDR3 bases are TGTGCCAGCAGTTTAAGTACTAGCGGGAGCTTAGTCGGGCAGTTCTTC.

This chain links TRBV14 with TRBJ2-7, with 13 bases matching TRBD2. Looked up from germline, CDR1 is SGHDN and CDR2 is FVKESK. The length of the CDR3 is 24 residues. The V gene end was trimmed by 4 bases and the J gene end by 5 bases; junction bases not matched to a gene: 32. The CDR3: CASSPDRVTDTSGRASRGDDEQYF. The CDR3 DNA follows: TGTGCCAGCAGCCCCGACAGGGTTACCGATACTAGCGGGAGGGCCAGTAGAGGCGACGACGAGCAGTACTTC.

V usage is TRBV30 and J usage is TRBJ2-7, with 9 bases identical to TRBD1. Germline assignment: CDR1 GTSNPN and CDR2 SVGIG (reference sequence). Trimming removed 0 bases from V and 4 bases from J; junction bases left unmatched: 1. The CDR3 length is 13 residues. The CDR3 bases are TGTGCCTGGAGTGTACAGGGGGCTTACGAGCAGTACTTC. This gives the protein CAWSVQGAYEQYF.

The V gene is TRBV6-6, the J gene TRBJ1-2; D gene unclear. Germline CDR1 MNHNY, CDR2 SVGAGI (reference sequence). This CDR3 spans 14 amino acids. The V gene lost 4 bases and the J gene lost 8 bases, with 17 bases spanning the gap. The CDR3 region is CASSLSGSVPGYTF. The CDR3, as DNA: TGTGCCAGCAGTTTGTCGGGATCCGTTCCAGGCTACACCTTC.

In its sample, this clone was seen a few times. This same CDR3 is encoded by further DNA sequences in the sample. V gene TRBV30 combines with J gene TRBJ2-7; D gene unclear. The germline V gene has CDR1 GTSNPN and CDR2 SVGIG (reference sequence). The CDR3 contains 12 residues. V was shortened by 0 bases and J by 3 bases, with 6 bases between the two germline ends. As DNA, the CDR3 is TGTGCCTGGAGTGTAAACGGCTACGAGCAGTACTTC. Its protein product is CAWSVNGYEQYF.

The gene calls are TRBV30 and TRBJ1-1, with 7 bases lining up with TRBD1. V shed 2 bases, J shed 4 bases, and the junction held 1 base outside the gene matches. This CDR3 contains 12 residues. CDR1 is GTSNPN, CDR2 SVGIG, per germline (reference sequence). CDR3 coding DNA: TGTGCCTGGAGTCCAGGGGGCACTGAAGCTTTCTTT. This codes for CAWSPGGTEAFF. The whole variable domain, filled in from reference TRBV30 and TRBJ1-1, reads SQTIHQWPATLVQPVGSPLSLECTVEGTSNPNLYWYRQAAGRGLQLLFYSVGIGQISSEVPQNLSASRPQDRQFILSSKKLLLSDSGFYLCAWSPGGTEAFFGQGTRLTVV.

The J gene is TRBJ1-3, the V gene TRBV5-1, with TRBD1 matching 9 bases. Germline CDR1 and CDR2: SGHRS and YFSETQ. Unmatched junction bases numbered 8, after V lost 4 bases and J lost 3 bases. This CDR3 has 16 residues. The CDR3 DNA follows: TGCGCCAGCAGCCCACCCGGGACAGGGAGTGGAAACACCATATATTTT. Encoded protein: CASSPPGTGSGNTIYF.

J is TRBJ1-1 and V is TRBV9, with 7 positions matching TRBD1. V dropped 4 bases and J dropped 8; count of bases not matched to a gene: 14. This CDR3 contains 15 residues. CDR1 SGDLS and CDR2 YYNGEE come from the germline V gene. In nucleotides, the CDR3 is TGTGCCAGCAGCCCCCGGACAGGAGGACTTCGAGAAGCTTTCTTT. The encoded protein is CASSPRTGGLREAFF. Filled out from reference TRBV9 and TRBJ1-1, the complete variable domain reads DSGVTQTPKHLITATGQRVTLRCSPRSGDLSVYWYQQSLDQGLQFLIQYYNGEERAKGNILERFSAQQFPDLHSELNLSSLELGDSALYFCASSPRTGGLREAFFGQGTRLTVV.

The gene calls are TRBV19 and TRBJ1-2; D is unclear. V lost 3 bases and J 7 bases, leaving 9 bases between the germline ends. This CDR3 is 12 amino acids long. Per germline, CDR1 LNHDA and CDR2 SQIVND (reference sequence). The CDR3 here is CASSIGVRGYTF. The CDR3 nucleotides are TGTGCCAGTAGTATCGGGGTCCGTGGCTACACCTTC.

This clone has just one count. The chain has TRBV29-1 and TRBJ1-2, with D unresolved. The germline CDR1 and CDR2 sequences are SQVTM and ANQGSEA. The CDR3 extends over 11 amino acids. V was pared by 6 bases and J by 4 bases, with 9 bases between. The CDR3 spells CSVRGVYGYTF. CDR3 bases: TGCAGCGTCCGCGGCGTCTATGGCTACACCTTC.

The rearrangement uses TRBV5-4 and TRBJ1-1; D is ambiguous. Germline CDR1 and CDR2: SGHNT and YYREEE (reference sequence). The CDR3 is made up of 13 amino acids. Trimming took off 2 bases at V and 5 bases at J, with 10 bases between the two ends. Here the CDR3 reads CASSFDSWTEAFF. The CDR3 nucleotides are TGTGCCAGCAGCTTCGACTCTTGGACTGAAGCTTTCTTT.

The chain combines TRBV6-6 with TRBJ1-4; D is possibly TRBD1 (5 bases). Trimming left V 0 bases short and J 1 base short, with 6 bases between. The CDR3 covers 15 residues. Germline V gives CDR1 MNHNY, CDR2 SVGAGI (reference sequence). The chain's CDR3 is CASSYSDRTNEKLFF. The DNA for the CDR3 is TGTGCCAGCAGTTACTCAGACAGAACTAATGAAAAACTGTTTTTT.

Of note for this clone: One junction end disagrees with the germline gene, perhaps due to a read error. The V call is TRBV7-7, the J call TRBJ2-2; D is perhaps TRBD1 (6 bases). The germline gives CDR1 SSHAT, CDR2 FNYEAQ (reference sequence). CDR3 length equals 15 residues. The CDR3 DNA reads as TGTGCTAGCAGCTTAAGCAGGGGCCCCACCGGGGAGCTGTTTTTT. Its translation: CASSLSRGPTGELFF.

The rearrangement joins TRBV12-5 to TRBJ2-7, with D tentatively TRBD2 (5 bases). Trimming cost V 4 bases and J 2 bases, with 12 bases left between them. This CDR3 is built from 14 residues. The germline CDR1 and CDR2 sequences are LGHNT and FRNRAP. The CDR3 is CASGCLPGTYEQYF. The CDR3 region has the DNA TGTGCTAGTGGTTGCCTCCCCGGGACCTACGAGCAGTACTTC.

The genes are TRBV19 and TRBJ1-2; a possible D gene is TRBD1 (5 bases). Per the germline V gene, CDR1 is LNHDA and CDR2 is SQIVND (reference sequence). The CDR3 runs 13 residues. Trimming cost V 3 bases and J 2 bases, with 7 bases left between them. The CDR3 bases are TGTGCCAGTAGTATTTGGGGGAACTATGGCTACACCTTC. Encoded protein: CASSIWGNYGYTF.

This clone appeared a single time. The rearrangement uses TRBV11-1 and TRBJ2-3; D uncertain. Trimming removed 5 bases from V and 6 bases from J, with 15 bases in between. The CDR3 loop spans 14 amino acids. The V gene's germline CDR1 is SGHAT and CDR2 FQDESV (reference sequence). The CDR3 protein is CASSQRPLADTQYF. The CDR3 nucleotides read TGTGCCAGCAGCCAGAGGCCCTTGGCGGATACGCAGTATTTT.

This clone appeared a few times. This chain connects TRBV11-2 to TRBJ2-7; D could derive from TRBD1 or TRBD2 (7 bases each). The V gene's germline CDR1 is SGHAT and CDR2 FQNNGV. V lost 4 bases and J lost 4, with 20 bases in between. There are 16 residues in the CDR3. CDR3 bases: TGTGCCAGCAGCTCAGGGGGGAGGGATCAGGGTTACGAGCAGTACTTC. This encodes CASSSGGRDQGYEQYF.

This chain connects TRBV7-9 to TRBJ2-1, with D possibly being TRBD1 (6 bases). V shed 2 bases and J shed 9 bases, with 17 bases lying between them. Germline V gives CDR1 SEHNR, CDR2 FQNEAQ (reference sequence). The CDR3 totals 15 residues. CDR3 protein: CASSLMGHGSGEQFF. The CDR3 DNA reads as TGTGCCAGCAGCTTAATGGGACACGGGTCTGGTGAGCAGTTCTTC. The complete variable domain, with remaining parts taken from reference TRBV7-9 and TRBJ2-1, reads DTGVSQNPRHKITKRGQNVTFRCDPISEHNRLYWYRQTLGQGPEFLTYFQNEAQLEKSRLLSDRFSAERPKGSFSTLEIQRTEQGDSAMYLCASSLMGHGSGEQFFGPGTRLTVL.

J is TRBJ2-7 and V is TRBV27; D gene ambiguous. V lost 2 bases and J lost 1, with 6 bases in between. The CDR3 spans 13 residues. Germline V lookup: CDR1 MNHEY, CDR2 SMNVEV (reference sequence). CDR3 DNA sequence: TGTGCCAGCAGTTTAGACACGTCCTACGAGCAGTACTTC. This encodes CASSLDTSYEQYF.

V and J are TRBV2 and TRBJ2-2; D call uncertain. The CDR3 has 13 amino acids. Between the trimmed V and J ends, which lost 8 bases and 3 bases, there was a span of 10 bases. The V gene's germline CDR1 is SNHLY and CDR2 FYNNEI. In DNA, the CDR3 is TGTGCCAGCTCTGGGGAACACACCGGGGAGCTGTTTTTT. Amino acids: CASSGEHTGELFF.

V usage is TRBV9 and J usage is TRBJ1-2, with TRBD1 as a possible D gene (5 bases). The CDR3 runs to 15 residues. The germline CDR1 and CDR2 sequences are SGDLS and YYNGEE. The V end was cut by 0 bases, the J end by 0 bases, with 9 bases between. CDR3 amino acids: CASSVVPGPNYGYTF. In nucleotides, the CDR3 is TGTGCCAGCAGCGTAGTTCCGGGGCCTAACTATGGCTACACCTTC.